The 15 T cell receptor beta chains below come from one sample, sequenced in a study of blood T cell repertoires in COVID-19. TCRdb keeps only in-frame clones here, not all; method: immunoSEQ multiplex PCR. Of 280,000 or so clones in the sample, around four fifths were seen once. The sample was peripheral blood. The origin of the receptors is a woman aged 50 to 60 who had recovered from COVID-19.

The rearrangement uses TRBV19 and TRBJ2-1; TRBD1 matches 11 bases. V was clipped by 5 bases and J by 2 bases; unmatched bases: 8. CDR1 and CDR2 (germline): LNHDA, SQIVND (reference sequence). The CDR3 spans 17 residues. CDR3 in amino acids: CASSSGVGQGAYNEQFF. The CDR3 nucleotides are TGTGCCAGTAGTTCAGGAGTGGGACAGGGGGCCTACAATGAGCAGTTCTTC.

Written as DNA, the CDR3 is TGTGCCAGCAGTCAGGGTGGAAGCTCTGGAAACACCATATATTTT. Amino acids: CASSQGGSSGNTIYF. The chain recombines TRBV6-2 or TRBV6-3 with TRBJ1-3; D possibly corresponds to TRBD1 (5 bases). Per germline, CDR1 MNHEY and CDR2 SVGEGT. The CDR3 sequence is 15 residues long. Trimming removed 5 bases at V and 0 bases at J, with 11 bases between.

This clone was picked up one time. The J gene is TRBJ1-1, the V gene TRBV7-3; perhaps TRBD1 as D (6 bases). Germline CDR1 is SGHTA and CDR2 is FQGTGA. The CDR3 has 13 residues. V lost 4 bases, J lost 1 base, and 7 bases lay in between. CDR3 DNA: TGTGCCAGCAGCTCGGACAGGAACACTGAAGCTTTCTTT. Residues: CASSSDRNTEAFF. Complete variable domain (other parts from reference TRBV7-3 and TRBJ1-1): GAGVSQTPSNKVTEKGKYVELRCDPISGHTALYWYRQSLGQGPEFLIYFQGTGAADDSGLPNDRFFAVRPEGSVSTLKIQRTERGDSAVYLCASSSDRNTEAFFGQGTRLTVV.

The chain is built from TRBV21-1 and TRBJ2-5; the table's D call of TRBD1 was not tested on the DNA. TRBV21-1 is labeled a pseudogene. The CDR3 is 18 residues long. The CDR3 is CASSKGRDSSSYQETQYF. The CDR3 DNA reads as TGTGCCAGCAGCAAAGGGAGGGACAGTTCTTCGTACCAAGAGACCCAGTACTTC.

The chain carries TRBV6-2 or TRBV6-3 and TRBJ2-7, with D tentatively TRBD2 (5 bases). V shed 2 bases and J shed 3 bases, with 11 bases lying between them. Germline values: CDR1 MNHEY, CDR2 SVGEGT. This CDR3 contains 14 residues. The CDR3 DNA follows: TGTGCCAGCAGTTACAGACGGGGTATCTACGAGCAGTACTTC. Protein sequence: CASSYRRGIYEQYF.

The chain carries TRBV12-3 or TRBV12-4 and TRBJ1-1; D not certain. With 7 bases removed from V and 5 bases from J, the gap between germline ends came to 14 bases. This CDR3 is 13 amino acids long. The CDR3 reads CASTFTRFTEAFF. CDR3 sequence (DNA): TGTGCCAGCACTTTTACGAGGTTTACTGAAGCTTTCTTT.

The chain joins TRBV10-3 to TRBJ2-7; 8 nucleotides agree with TRBD1. There are 14 residues in the CDR3. With V trimmed by 5 bases and J by 0 bases, 3 bases remained unmatched. The germline gives CDR1 ENHRY, CDR2 SYGVKD. DNA of the CDR3: TGTGCCATCAGTACGGGACAGGACTCCTACGAGCAGTACTTC. Translating it yields CAISTGQDSYEQYF.

This clone was found once. The CDR3 spells CASSGIQGQPQHF. For the CDR3, the DNA is TGTGCCAGCAGCGGAATACAGGGACAGCCCCAGCATTTT. The chain couples TRBV9 to TRBJ1-5; D perhaps matches TRBD1 (6 bases). Germline V gives CDR1 SGDLS, CDR2 YYNGEE. The CDR3 is 13 residues long. V was pared by 3 bases and J by 7 bases, with 11 bases between. The full variable domain, its missing parts supplied by reference TRBV9 and TRBJ1-5, is DSGVTQTPKHLITATGQRVTLRCSPRSGDLSVYWYQQSLDQGLQFLIQYYNGEERAKGNILERFSAQQFPDLHSELNLSSLELGDSALYFCASSGIQGQPQHFGDGTRLSIL.

In the case of this clone: This specimen includes other DNA sequences encoding the same CDR3. The chain couples TRBV28 to TRBJ2-7; weak D call: TRBD2 (6 bases). The CDR3 runs to 12 residues. Germline CDR1 MDHEN, CDR2 SYDVKM. Trimming shortened V by 4 bases and J by 7 bases, and 11 bases separated the two germline ends. This CDR3 reads CASSSPGGEQYF. In DNA, the CDR3 is TGTGCCAGCAGTTCCCCCGGAGGGGAGCAGTACTTC.

V usage is TRBV4-2 and J usage is TRBJ1-2, with TRBD1 matching over 9 bases. The CDR3 has 16 amino acids. Germline assignment: CDR1 LGHNA and CDR2 YNFKEQ. J lost 4 bases, V lost 0 bases, and 6 bases had no gene match. In DNA, the CDR3 is TGTGCCAGCAGCCAAGATAGGGGGACAGGGATCTATGGCTACACCTTC. Its protein is CASSQDRGTGIYGYTF.

This clone was counted between two and nine times. V and J are TRBV28 and TRBJ2-7, with TRBD2 matching over 7 bases. The CDR3 contains 15 residues. The V segment lost 5 bases and the J segment 1 base; nucleotides outside the gene matches: 8. Germline CDR1 is MDHEN and CDR2 is SYDVKM. DNA of the CDR3: TGTGCCAGCAGTGAGGCGGGAGCTAGTTCCTACGAGCAGTACTTC. It translates to CASSEAGASSYEQYF.

V is TRBV27 and J is TRBJ2-7; no reliable D call. Germline values: CDR1 MNHEY, CDR2 SMNVEV (reference sequence). Trimming stripped 6 bases from V and 2 bases from J, with 11 bases between. The CDR3 loop spans 13 amino acids. Here the CDR3 reads CASRQAYAYEQYF. CDR3 nucleotide sequence: TGTGCCAGCAGGCAGGCGTACGCCTACGAGCAGTACTTC.

This chain uses TRBV6-2 or TRBV6-3 with TRBJ1-5; no clear D gene. CDR1 is MNHEY and CDR2 is SVGEGT in the germline V gene. Deletions cut 2 bases from V and 7 bases from J, with 9 bases between. The CDR3 is made up of 13 amino acids. The chain's CDR3 is CASSYVRQQPQHF. In DNA, the CDR3 is TGTGCCAGCAGTTACGTGAGGCAGCAGCCCCAGCATTTT.

CDR3 sequence (DNA): TGTGCCAGCAGCCAAGGGGGAAGCAGCCCTAGCGATTACGAGCAGTACTTC. As protein: CASSQGGSSPSDYEQYF. This chain links TRBV14 with TRBJ2-7; possible D gene TRBD2, 6 bases. The V gene lost 1 base and the J gene lost 4 bases, with 20 bases spanning the gap. CDR1 is SGHDN and CDR2 is FVKESK in the germline V gene. CDR3 size: 17 residues. The full variable domain, in which reference TRBV14 and TRBJ2-7 provide the parts outside the CDR3, is EAGVTQFPSHSVIEKGQTVTLRCDPISGHDNLYWYRRVMGKEIKFLLHFVKESKQDESGMPNNRFLAERTGGTYSTLKVQPAELEDSGVYFCASSQGGSSPSDYEQYFGPGTRLTVT.

The chain uses TRBV18 and TRBJ2-5; TRBD2 might be the D (9 bases). Germline V lookup: CDR1 KGHSH, CDR2 LQKENI. V gave up 3 bases and J gave up 2 bases, with 19 bases separating them. This CDR3 has 17 residues. The CDR3 is CASSPPGGLAGQETQYF. For the CDR3, the DNA is TGTGCCAGCTCACCCCCAGGGGGCCTAGCGGGGCAAGAGACCCAGTACTTC.